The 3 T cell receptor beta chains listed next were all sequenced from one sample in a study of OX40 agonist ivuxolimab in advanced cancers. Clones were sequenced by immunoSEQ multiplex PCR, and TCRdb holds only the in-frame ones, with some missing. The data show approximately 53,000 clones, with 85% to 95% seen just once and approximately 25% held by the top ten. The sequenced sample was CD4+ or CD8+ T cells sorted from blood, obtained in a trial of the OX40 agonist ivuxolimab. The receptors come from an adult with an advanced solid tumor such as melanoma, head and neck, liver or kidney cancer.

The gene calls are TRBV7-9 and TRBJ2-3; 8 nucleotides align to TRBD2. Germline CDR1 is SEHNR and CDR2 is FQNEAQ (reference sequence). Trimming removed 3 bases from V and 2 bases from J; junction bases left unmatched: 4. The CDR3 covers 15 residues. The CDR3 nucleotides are TGTGCCAGCAGCTTGGGACTAGGGGACACAGATACGCAGTATTTT. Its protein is CASSLGLGDTDTQYF. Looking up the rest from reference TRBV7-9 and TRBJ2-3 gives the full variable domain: DTGVSQNPRHKITKRGQNVTFRCDPISEHNRLYWYRQTLGQGPEFLTYFQNEAQLEKSRLLSDRFSAERPKGSFSTLEIQRTEQGDSAMYLCASSLGLGDTDTQYFGPGTRLTVL.

The CDR3 spells CASSQDRQRGVEYEQYF. CDR3 in DNA: TGCGCCAGCAGCCAAGATCGCCAGCGGGGGGTGGAGTACGAGCAGTACTTC. V gene TRBV4-1 combines with J gene TRBJ2-7, with 9 bases aligning to TRBD2. CDR1 is MGHRA, CDR2 YSYEKL, per germline. Trimming at V came to 0 bases and at J to 4 bases, leaving 10 bases not matched to a gene. The CDR3 totals 17 residues.

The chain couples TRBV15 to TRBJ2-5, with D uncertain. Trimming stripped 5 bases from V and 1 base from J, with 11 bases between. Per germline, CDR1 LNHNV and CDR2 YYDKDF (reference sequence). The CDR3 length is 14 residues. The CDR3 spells CATSGLVTQETQYF. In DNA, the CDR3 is TGTGCCACCAGCGGTTTAGTAACCCAAGAGACCCAGTACTTC.